A selection of T cell receptor beta chains follows, all from one sample in a study of shared clonotypes between healthy human individuals. The data were produced by immunoSEQ multiplex PCR, yet TCRdb's version contains in-frame clones alone and is incomplete. This sample yields roughly 2.2 million clones, of which approximately 93% are seen a single time; 0.35% to 0.5% belongs to the top ten. The sample comprised naive CD4+ T cells from PBMCs. These receptor sequences come from a man aged 18 to 29 in good health. Some clones in this sample may be carry-over from other donors' samples. CDR3s include the opening cysteine and the closing phenylalanine or tryptophan. The D gene is left open where the match is weak. Size values are once, few and many counts, or a class for expanded clones, and some rows have none.

abundance	v_gene	j_gene	d_gene	CDR3aa	CDR3nt
.	TRBV5-1	TRBJ2-6	.	CASSLQTSGANVLTF	TGCGCCAGCAGCTTGCAGACCTCTGGGGCCAACGTCCTGACTTTC
.	TRBV18	TRBJ1-5	.	CASSPPLGPQHF	TGTGCCAGCTCACCACCGTTAGGGCCCCAGCATTTT
.	TRBV5-4	TRBJ1-1	TRBD1	CASSRDRAGTEAFF	TGTGCCAGCAGCCGCGACAGGGCGGGCACTGAAGCTTTCTTT
.	TRBV5-6	TRBJ1-1	.	CASSIGPPPVNTEAFF	TGTGCCAGCAGCATAGGGCCACCCCCGGTGAACACTGAAGCTTTCTTT
.	TRBV28	TRBJ1-1	.	CASRNRAWGTEAFF	TGTGCCAGCAGGAACAGGGCCTGGGGCACTGAAGCTTTCTTT
.	TRBV18	TRBJ1-2	TRBD1	CASSPRQGGVEGYTF	TGTGCCAGCTCACCACGGCAAGGGGGCGTAGAGGGCTACACCTTC
.	TRBV19	TRBJ2-2	.	CASTNLGQANTGELFF	TGTGCCAGTACCAACCTTGGGCAGGCGAACACCGGGGAGCTGTTTTTT
once	TRBV28	TRBJ1-4	.	CASSLDGALNEKLFF	TGTGCCAGCAGTTTAGACGGGGCGCTCAATGAAAAACTGTTTTTT
.	TRBV18	TRBJ1-2	.	CASSPNTGVDYGYTF	TGTGCCAGCTCACCGAACACGGGAGTGGACTATGGCTACACCTTC
.	TRBV6-7	TRBJ2-5	TRBD1	CASSPWGDRGKETQYF	TGTGCCAGCAGTCCCTGGGGGGACAGGGGAAAAGAGACCCAGTACTTC
.	TRBV15	TRBJ2-4	.	CATSRDGGAKNIQYF	TGTGCCACCAGCAGAGACGGTGGGGCCAAAAACATTCAGTACTTC
.	TRBV6-1	TRBJ2-3	TRBD2	CASSQREMSTDTQYF	TGTGCCAGCAGTCAGCGGGAAATGAGCACAGATACGCAGTATTTT
.	TRBV2	TRBJ2-2	.	CASSEALGPGGELFF	TGTGCCAGCAGTGAAGCGCTAGGGCCCGGCGGGGAGCTGTTTTTT
.	TRBV7-3	TRBJ1-3	.	CASSTGQLNSGNTIYF	TGTGCCAGCAGCACGGGACAACTGAACTCTGGAAACACCATATATTTT
.	TRBV14	TRBJ2-5	TRBD1	CASSQGQGGETQYF	TGTGCCAGCAGCCAAGGACAGGGTGGCGAGACCCAGTACTTC
.	TRBV7-3	TRBJ2-7	TRBD2	CASSLTPASGSSEQYF	TGTGCCAGCAGCTTAACCCCAGCTAGCGGGAGTAGTGAGCAGTACTTC
once	TRBV7-3	TRBJ1-1	.	CASSLNAGNTEAFF	TGTGCCAGCAGCCTAAACGCAGGGAACACTGAAGCTTTCTTT
.	TRBV18	TRBJ2-3	.	CASSLDLMSTDTQYF	TGTGCCAGCTCACTAGACTTGATGAGCACAGATACGCAGTATTTT
.	TRBV5-4	TRBJ2-7	.	CASSYAGTLYEQYF	TGTGCCAGCAGCTATGCCGGGACTCTCTACGAGCAGTACTTC
once	TRBV28	TRBJ2-3	TRBD2	CASSLPDGGRGNTQYF	TGTGCCAGCAGTCTCCCCGACGGCGGGAGAGGGAATACGCAGTATTTT
.	TRBV7-2	TRBJ2-7	TRBD2	CASSSRLAGAYEQYF	TGTGCCAGCAGCTCTAGACTAGCGGGAGCCTACGAGCAGTACTTC
few	TRBV7-9	TRBJ1-4	.	CASSLASGEKLFF	TGTGCCAGCAGCTTAGCGTCAGGTGAAAAACTGTTTTTT
.	TRBV28	TRBJ2-3	.	CASSFGIRVSTDTQYF	TGTGCCAGCAGTTTCGGGATCCGGGTCAGCACAGATACGCAGTATTTT
.	TRBV28	TRBJ1-1	.	CASSPHRSVNTEAFF	TGTGCCAGCAGTCCCCACCGATCCGTGAACACTGAAGCTTTCTTT
.	TRBV28	TRBJ1-2	.	CASSEEKKGQNYGYTF	TGTGCCAGCAGTGAAGAGAAGAAAGGACAGAACTATGGCTACACCTTC
.	TRBV10-2	TRBJ2-7	.	CASSESKTSSYEQYF	TGCGCCAGCAGTGAGTCAAAAACTAGCAGCTACGAGCAGTACTTC
.	TRBV5-4	TRBJ2-5	TRBD2	CASSDRSGRETQYF	TGTGCCAGCAGCGACCGTAGCGGGAGGGAGACCCAGTACTTC
.	TRBV6-5	TRBJ1-2	.	CASSRTDYGYTF	TGTGCCAGCAGTCGGACGGACTATGGCTACACCTTC
.	TRBV7-3	TRBJ2-1	TRBD2	CASSLRAGVDNEQFF	TGTGCCAGCAGCTTAAGAGCGGGAGTGGACAATGAGCAGTTCTTC
.	TRBV6-1	TRBJ2-7	.	CASRGENAPYEQYF	TGTGCCAGCAGGGGAGAAAATGCCCCCTACGAGCAGTACTTC
.	TRBV7-9	TRBJ2-3	.	CASSSYSTDTQYF	TGTGCCAGCAGCAGCTACAGCACAGATACGCAGTATTTT
.	TRBV6-5	TRBJ1-4	.	CASSTANEKLFF	TGTGCCAGCAGTACTGCTAATGAAAAACTGTTTTTT
.	TRBV7-2	TRBJ2-3	TRBD2	CASSLTGGRYTDTQYF	TGTGCCAGCAGCCTGACCGGCGGGAGGTACACAGATACGCAGTATTTT
.	TRBV5-4	TRBJ2-1	TRBD2	CASSLGGLAVFSSYNEQFF	TGTGCCAGCAGCTTAGGGGGACTAGCGGTTTTCAGCTCCTACAATGAGCAGTTCTTC
.	TRBV6-5	TRBJ1-2	.	CASSEGGRGYGYTF	TGTGCCAGCAGTGAAGGCGGGAGAGGCTATGGCTACACCTTC
.	TRBV5-1	TRBJ2-7	TRBD2	CASSLSGRAGDNDRHEQYF	TGCGCCAGCAGCTTGTCAGGGCGGGCGGGAGACAACGACCGCCACGAGCAGTACTTC
.	TRBV19	TRBJ2-7	TRBD2	CASSTQTSNSYEQYF	TGTGCCAGTAGTACGCAGACTAGCAACTCCTACGAGCAGTACTTC
once	TRBV5-1	TRBJ2-1	TRBD2	CASSTVASGSSYNEQFF	TGCGCCAGCAGCACAGTAGCTAGCGGGAGCTCCTACAATGAGCAGTTCTTC
.	TRBV28	TRBJ1-5	.	CASSLGESQPQHF	TGTGCCAGCAGTTTAGGGGAGAGTCAGCCCCAGCATTTT
.	TRBV5-6	TRBJ1-1	.	CASSLGQVKSSEAFF	TGTGCCAGCAGCTTGGGCCAAGTGAAGTCCTCGGAAGCTTTCTTT
once	TRBV9	TRBJ2-2	.	CASSTQRGRDSTIGELFF	TGTGCCAGCAGCACCCAAAGAGGCAGGGATTCGACTATCGGGGAGCTGTTTTTT
.	TRBV6-5	TRBJ2-6	.	CASSRGGAGANVLTF	TGTGCCAGCAGTCGTGGGGGGGCCGGGGCCAACGTCCTGACTTTC
.	TRBV5-1	TRBJ2-3	.	CASSFYSATSTDTQYF	TGCGCCAGCAGCTTCTATAGCGCCACTAGCACAGATACGCAGTATTTT
.	TRBV6-1	TRBJ1-2	.	CASSEARNRYGYTF	TGTGCCAGCAGTGAAGCTAGGAATCGCTATGGCTACACCTTC
.	TRBV5-1	TRBJ2-1	.	CASSLAVGPYNEQFF	TGCGCCAGCAGCTTGGCCGTGGGACCATACAATGAGCAGTTCTTC
.	TRBV7-9	TRBJ2-5	.	CASSSMGETQYF	TGTGCCAGCAGCTCTATGGGTGAGACCCAGTACTTC
.	TRBV19	TRBJ1-2	.	CASSPGGQNYYGYTF	TGTGCCAGTAGTCCCGGAGGGCAGAACTACTATGGCTACACCTTC
.	TRBV7-2	TRBJ1-5	.	CASSFQGVGQPQHF	TGTGCCAGCAGCTTCCAAGGGGTCGGTCAGCCCCAGCATTTT
.	TRBV5-4	TRBJ2-7	.	CASSLGSFYEQYF	TGTGCCAGCAGCTTGGGCAGCTTCTACGAGCAGTACTTC